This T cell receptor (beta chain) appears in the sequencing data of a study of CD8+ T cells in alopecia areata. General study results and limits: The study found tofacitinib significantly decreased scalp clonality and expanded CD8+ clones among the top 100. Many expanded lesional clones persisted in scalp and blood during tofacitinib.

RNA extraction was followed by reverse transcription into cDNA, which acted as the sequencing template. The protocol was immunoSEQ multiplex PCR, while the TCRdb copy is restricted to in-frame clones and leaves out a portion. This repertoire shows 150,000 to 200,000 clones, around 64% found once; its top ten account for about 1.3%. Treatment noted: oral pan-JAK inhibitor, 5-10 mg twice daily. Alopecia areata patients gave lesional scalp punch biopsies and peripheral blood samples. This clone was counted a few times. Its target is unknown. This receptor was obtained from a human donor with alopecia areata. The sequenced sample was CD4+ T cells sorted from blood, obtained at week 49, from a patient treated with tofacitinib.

The CDR3 nucleotides read TGTGCCAGCAGCTTAGGATCAGGGCTCTACGAGCAGTACTTC. Amino acid sequence: CASSLGSGLYEQYF. This chain links TRBV7-2 with TRBJ2-7; D is possibly TRBD1 (5 bases). From germline, CDR1 is SGHTA and CDR2 FQGNSA. The CDR3 sequence is 14 residues long. V gave up 1 base and J gave up 3 bases, with 10 bases separating them.